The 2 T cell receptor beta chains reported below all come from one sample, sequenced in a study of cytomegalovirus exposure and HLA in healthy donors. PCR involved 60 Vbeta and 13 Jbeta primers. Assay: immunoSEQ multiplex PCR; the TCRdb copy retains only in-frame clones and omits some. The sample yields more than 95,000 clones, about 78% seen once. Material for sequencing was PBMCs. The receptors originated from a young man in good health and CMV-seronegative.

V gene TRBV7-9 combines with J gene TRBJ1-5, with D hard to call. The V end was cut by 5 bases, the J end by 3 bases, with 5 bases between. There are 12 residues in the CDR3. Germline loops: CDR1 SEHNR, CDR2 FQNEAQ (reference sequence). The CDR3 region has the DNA TGTGCCAGCAGCATTAACAATCAGCCCCAGCATTTT. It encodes CASSINNQPQHF.

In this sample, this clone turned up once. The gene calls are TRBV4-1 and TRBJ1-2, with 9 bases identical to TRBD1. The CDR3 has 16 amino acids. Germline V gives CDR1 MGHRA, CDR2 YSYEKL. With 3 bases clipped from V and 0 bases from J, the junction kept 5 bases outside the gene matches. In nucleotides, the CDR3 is TGCGCCAGCAGCCAGGAGGGGACAGGGACTAACTATGGCTACACCTTC. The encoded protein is CASSQEGTGTNYGYTF.